What follows are 6 T cell receptor beta chains derived from one specimen sequenced in a study of response to subunit inactivated influenza vaccine. TCRdb passed the RT-PCR reads through MiXCR, listing each CDR3 protein once. The table shows some 520,000 distinct CDR3 sequences, with 15% to 20% occurring only once. This material consisted of CD4+ T cells sorted from PBMCs, taken roughly 24 months after vaccination. These receptors were collected from a man aged 45 to 75 who received an inactivated influenza vaccine.

This clonotype was detected only a few times. This rearrangement joins TRBV7-2 to TRBJ2-3; 10 bases agree with TRBD2. Germline lookup yields CDR1 SGHTA and CDR2 FQGNSA. The CDR3 is 16 amino acids. V dropped 5 bases and J dropped 3; count of bases not matched to a gene: 8. CDR3 coding DNA: TGTGCCAGCAGCAAGTCTAGCGGGGGAGGAACAGATACGCAGTATTTT. Translation: CASSKSSGGGTDTQYF.

This clonotype has just a few counts. This rearrangement joins TRBV20-1 to TRBJ2-5; D assignment may be TRBD1 or TRBD2 (5 bases each). The CDR3 runs 12 residues. V lost 3 bases to trimming and J lost 5 bases, with 10 bases between them. Germline loops: CDR1 DFQATT, CDR2 SNEGSKA (reference sequence). The CDR3 sequence: CSARRGVETQYF. CDR3 DNA sequence: TGCAGTGCTAGGAGGGGAGTTGAGACCCAGTACTTC.

The V call is TRBV4-2, the J call TRBJ2-7; D uncertain. Per the germline V gene, CDR1 is LGHNA and CDR2 is YNFKEQ. CDR3 size: 15 residues. Trimming stripped 6 bases from V and 0 bases from J, with 15 bases between. The CDR3 DNA reads as TGTGCCAGCAGACGAAGGATAGCCGACTCCTACGAGCAGTACTTC. Translating gives CASRRRIADSYEQYF.

The chain couples TRBV7-8 to TRBJ2-3, with D possibly called TRBD1 or TRBD2 (6 bases each). Germline V CDR1 and CDR2: SGHVS, FQNEAQ. Trimming left V 5 bases short and J 0 bases short, with 18 bases between. The CDR3 extends over 17 amino acids. The CDR3 region is CASSPRLGGMSTDTQYF. The CDR3 DNA reads TGTGCCAGCAGCCCTAGACTAGGGGGAATGAGCACAGATACGCAGTATTTT.

This chain joins TRBV12-3 or TRBV12-4 and TRBJ2-5; 9 nucleotides line up with TRBD1. There are 14 residues in the CDR3. Losses at the gene ends were 6 bases for V and 5 bases for J; bases not matched to a gene: 7. This chain's CDR3 is CASSRDRAGETQYF. In DNA, the CDR3 is TGTGCCAGCAGCCGGGACAGGGCTGGGGAGACCCAGTACTTC.

This clonotype came up many times. V is TRBV12-3 or TRBV12-4 and J is TRBJ1-1; 9 bases line up with TRBD1. The CDR3 contains 13 residues. Trimming removed 3 bases from V and 5 bases from J; junction bases left unmatched: 1. The CDR3: CASSFDRGTEAFF. In nucleotides, the CDR3 is TGTGCCAGCAGTTTCGACAGGGGGACTGAAGCTTTCTTT.